The 23 T cell receptor beta chains reported below all come from one sample, sequenced in a study of cytotoxic CD8 clonotypes in ibrutinib-treated CLL. The assay was immunoSEQ multiplex PCR, and TCRdb's table has in-frame clones only and misses some. Of 25,000 to 30,000 clones listed, about 80% are singletons. Specimen: PBMCs, collected after 36 months of ibrutinib treatment. The origin of the receptors is a human donor with chronic lymphocytic leukemia.

The rearrangement links TRBV7-2 to TRBJ1-2, with D possibly being TRBD1 (5 bases). Trimming shortened V by 0 bases and J by 5 bases, and 7 bases separated the two germline ends. This CDR3 region has 13 residues. Looked up from germline, CDR1 is SGHTA and CDR2 is FQGNSA. CDR3 sequence: CASSLAGGYGYTF. The CDR3 DNA sequence: TGTGCCAGCAGCTTAGCGGGGGGGTATGGCTACACCTTC. Full variable domain (remainder filled in from reference TRBV7-2 and TRBJ1-2): GAGVSQSPSNKVTEKGKDVELRCDPISGHTALYWYRQSLGQGLEFLIYFQGNSAPDKSGLPSDRFSAERTGGSVSTLTIQRTQQEDSAVYLCASSLAGGYGYTFGSGTRLTVV.

The chain combines TRBV5-5 with TRBJ2-7; 8 bases fit TRBD2. The CDR3 runs to 13 residues. The V segment lost 2 bases and the J segment 6 bases; nucleotides outside the gene matches: 4. Germline V CDR1 and CDR2: SGHKS, YYEKEE (reference sequence). The CDR3, as DNA: TGTGCCAGCAGCTTCGCGGGGGGCATCGAGCAGTACTTC. It yields the protein CASSFAGGIEQYF.

This clone was observed a single time. The chain recombines TRBV5-1 with TRBJ1-4; unclear D gene. Deletions cut 7 bases from V and 4 bases from J, with 11 bases between. The CDR3 contains 13 residues. Germline V gene data show CDR1 as SGHRS and CDR2 as YFSETQ. CDR3 bases: TGCGCCAGCCGCAGCGGCTTTAATGAAAAACTGTTTTTT. Translating gives CASRSGFNEKLFF.

V gene TRBV2 combines with J gene TRBJ2-5, with TRBD2 matching 14 bases. CDR1 and CDR2 (germline): SNHLY, FYNNEI. J gave up 6 bases and V 9 bases, and 6 bases lay outside the gene matches. This CDR3 is built from 14 residues. The CDR3 nucleotides are TGTGCCAGTCAGACTAGCGGGGGGGGAAAGACCCAGTACTTC. This gives the protein CASQTSGGGKTQYF.

The rearrangement links TRBV15 to TRBJ1-5; D call uncertain. Germline CDR1 reads LNHNV; CDR2 reads YYDKDF (reference sequence). The V end lost 0 bases, the J end lost 4 bases, and 7 bases lay between the germline ends. The CDR3 totals 14 residues. The CDR3 loop is CATSRDLGNQPQHF. DNA of the CDR3: TGTGCCACCAGCAGAGATTTGGGTAATCAGCCCCAGCATTTT.

This chain uses TRBV7-9 with TRBJ2-1, with D unclear. Germline loops: CDR1 SEHNR, CDR2 FQNEAQ (reference sequence). The CDR3 consists of 16 residues. Trimming removed 5 bases at V and 0 bases at J, with 14 bases between. CDR3 sequence (DNA): TGTGCCAGCAGCCCCCTCGCCAGTTTCTCCTACAATGAGCAGTTCTTC. This sequence encodes CASSPLASFSYNEQFF.

The chain recombines TRBV27 with TRBJ2-5; D is unclear. The CDR3 is 16 amino acids. Trimming stripped 3 bases from V and 2 bases from J, with 16 bases between. Per germline, CDR1 MNHEY and CDR2 SMNVEV (reference sequence). The chain's CDR3 is CASSFLHSLEQETQYF. CDR3 sequence (DNA): TGTGCCAGCAGTTTTCTCCATTCATTGGAGCAAGAGACCCAGTACTTC.

The V and J genes are TRBV5-6 and TRBJ2-3; TRBD1 might be the D (6 bases). Germline V CDR1 and CDR2: SGHDT, YYEEEE. The CDR3 extends over 17 amino acids. The ends were cut back, 0 bases at V and 0 bases at J, with 14 bases in the middle. The CDR3 bases are TGTGCCAGCAGCTTGGACAGGGCTTTAACTAGCACAGATACGCAGTATTTT. It translates to CASSLDRALTSTDTQYF.

The chain employs TRBV4-1 and TRBJ2-7, with D hard to call. The germline V gene encodes CDR1 MGHRA and CDR2 YSYEKL. The CDR3 runs 14 residues. V was trimmed by 0 bases and J by 1 base, leaving 7 bases between them. In DNA, the CDR3 is TGCGCCAGCAGCCAAGATCGCGGATCCTACGAGCAGTACTTC. It yields the protein CASSQDRGSYEQYF.

The CDR3 DNA follows: TGCGCCAGCAGCCAAGGGGACAGGCGGGAATCTGAAGCTTTCTTT. Translated, it gives CASSQGDRRESEAFF. The chain links TRBV4-1 to TRBJ1-1; TRBD1 matches at 8 bases. From germline, CDR1 is MGHRA and CDR2 YSYEKL. The CDR3 has 15 amino acids. Germline trimming cut 1 base from V and 6 bases from J; bases unmatched to any gene: 7.

This rearrangement joins TRBV7-9 to TRBJ2-3; 12 positions match TRBD2. Germline V gene sequence: CDR1 SEHNR, CDR2 FQNEAQ (reference sequence). The CDR3 contains 17 residues. Trimming cost V 8 bases and J 2 bases; bases outside gene matches: 11. The CDR3 DNA reads TGTGCCAGCGCACCGGGACTAGCGGGTCTTACCACAGATACGCAGTATTTT. It encodes CASAPGLAGLTTDTQYF.

This chain joins TRBV6-5 and TRBJ1-1, with D possibly being TRBD1 (5 bases). The CDR3 consists of 13 residues. The V gene's germline CDR1 is MNHEY and CDR2 SVGAGI. Trimming took off 6 bases at V and 5 bases at J, with 13 bases between the two ends. The CDR3 protein is CASSTKEGTEAFF. DNA for the CDR3: TGTGCCAGCAGCACGAAAGAGGGGACTGAAGCTTTCTTT.

This chain uses TRBV29-1 with TRBJ1-2; 7 nucleotides line up with TRBD1. With V trimmed by 7 bases and J by 4 bases, 15 bases remained unmatched. The CDR3 spans 15 residues. Germline values: CDR1 SQVTM, CDR2 ANQGSEA. CDR3 sequence reads: CSAAPRDSRVYGYTF. CDR3 bases: TGCAGCGCCGCCCCCCGGGACAGTCGGGTCTATGGCTACACCTTC.

This clone appeared a single time. V and J are TRBV7-9 and TRBJ2-2, with TRBD1 matching over 7 bases. J gave up 4 bases and V 0 bases, and 2 bases lay outside the gene matches. The germline V gene encodes CDR1 SEHNR and CDR2 FQNEAQ (reference sequence). The CDR3 spans 15 residues. CDR3: CASSLAAGGTGELFF. The CDR3 DNA is TGTGCCAGCAGCTTAGCCGCAGGGGGCACCGGGGAGCTGTTTTTT.

This chain joins TRBV7-3 and TRBJ1-1; perhaps TRBD1 as D (5 bases). The CDR3 covers 12 residues. CDR1 and CDR2 from the germline V gene are SGHTA and FQGTGA. The V end lost 4 bases, the J end lost 8 bases, and 11 bases lay between the germline ends. Here the CDR3 DNA reads TGTGCCAGCAGCTACGGGAAGGGGGAAGCTTTCTTT. Protein product: CASSYGKGEAFF.

The chain recombines TRBV7-8 with TRBJ2-3; possible D gene TRBD2, 6 bases. Germline V gene sequence: CDR1 SGHVS, CDR2 FQNEAQ. The length of the CDR3 is 14 residues. With 1 base removed from V and 3 bases from J, the gap between germline ends came to 8 bases. CDR3 DNA sequence: TGTGCCAGCAGCTTAGTAGGGACTACAGATACGCAGTATTTT. Translation gives CASSLVGTTDTQYF.

This chain joins TRBV19 and TRBJ2-7, with TRBD2 as a possible D gene (6 bases). Trimming cost V 6 bases and J 2 bases, with 17 bases left between them. This CDR3 contains 15 residues. Germline V gives CDR1 LNHDA, CDR2 SQIVND (reference sequence). CDR3: CASSVSSATTYEQYF. The CDR3 bases are TGTGCCAGTAGCGTCTCTAGCGCTACCACCTACGAGCAGTACTTC.

The CDR3 nucleotides read TGCAGCGTGGGACAGGGACTTGAAGCTTTCTTT. Translation gives CSVGQGLEAFF. The chain couples TRBV29-1 to TRBJ1-1; 9 bases match TRBD1. The CDR3 contains 11 residues. Per germline, CDR1 SQVTM and CDR2 ANQGSEA. The trim removed 6 bases at V and 7 bases at J, leaving 3 bases unmatched.

The chain combines TRBV5-1 with TRBJ2-5; no definite D call. CDR1 SGHRS and CDR2 YFSETQ come from the germline V gene. The CDR3 runs 13 residues. V was clipped by 0 bases and J by 4 bases, with 7 bases between them. CDR3 bases: TGCGCCAGCAGCTTGGCTGGGATAGAGACCCAGTACTTC. This gives the protein CASSLAGIETQYF.

This chain joins TRBV7-9 and TRBJ2-3; D is unclear. Trimming left V 5 bases short and J 5 bases short, with 8 bases between. The CDR3 consists of 12 residues. Germline CDR1 SEHNR, CDR2 FQNEAQ (reference sequence). The CDR3, as DNA: TGTGCCAGCAGCCCTCTCGGAGATACGCAGTATTTT. It translates to CASSPLGDTQYF.

This chain uses TRBV29-1 with TRBJ2-5; tentative D call: TRBD2 (5 bases). There are 15 residues in the CDR3. Per the germline V gene, CDR1 is SQVTM and CDR2 is ANQGSEA. The germline V and J ends were trimmed by 4 bases and 2 bases, with 17 bases remaining between them. As DNA, the CDR3 is TGCAGCGTTGCGAATACATCACCGGGGCAAGAGACCCAGTACTTC. As protein: CSVANTSPGQETQYF.

The chain employs TRBV2 and TRBJ2-5; TRBD2 aligns across 8 bases. CDR3 length: 13 amino acids. Unmatched junction bases numbered 9, after V lost 10 bases and J lost 5 bases. Per germline, CDR1 SNHLY and CDR2 FYNNEI. In DNA form, the CDR3 reads TGTGCCATAACATCGGGGGGGCCGGAGACCCAGTACTTC. Protein product: CAITSGGPETQYF.

The chain couples TRBV11-2 to TRBJ1-1; no definite D call. Trimming stripped 4 bases from V and 8 bases from J, with 11 bases between. There are 12 residues in the CDR3. Per germline, CDR1 SGHAT and CDR2 FQNNGV. CDR3 DNA: TGTGCCAGCAGCTCAAGGGATCCCGAAGCTTTCTTT. Translated: CASSSRDPEAFF. Full variable domain (remainder filled in from reference TRBV11-2 and TRBJ1-1): EAGVAQSPRYKIIEKRQSVAFWCNPISGHATLYWYQQILGQGPKLLIQFQNNGVVDDSQLPKDRFSAERLKGVDSTLKIQPAKLEDSAVYLCASSSRDPEAFFGQGTRLTVV.